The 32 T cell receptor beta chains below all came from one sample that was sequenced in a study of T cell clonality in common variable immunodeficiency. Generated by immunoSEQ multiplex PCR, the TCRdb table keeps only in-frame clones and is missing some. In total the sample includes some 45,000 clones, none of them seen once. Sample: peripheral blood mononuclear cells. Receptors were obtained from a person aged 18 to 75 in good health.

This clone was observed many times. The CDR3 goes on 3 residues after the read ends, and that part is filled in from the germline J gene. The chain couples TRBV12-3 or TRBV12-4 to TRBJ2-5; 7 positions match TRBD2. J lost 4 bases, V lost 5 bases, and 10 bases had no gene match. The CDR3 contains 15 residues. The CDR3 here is CASSLSGLPGETQYF. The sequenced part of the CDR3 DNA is TGTGCCAGCAGTCTTAGCGGGCTACCGGGAGAGACC.

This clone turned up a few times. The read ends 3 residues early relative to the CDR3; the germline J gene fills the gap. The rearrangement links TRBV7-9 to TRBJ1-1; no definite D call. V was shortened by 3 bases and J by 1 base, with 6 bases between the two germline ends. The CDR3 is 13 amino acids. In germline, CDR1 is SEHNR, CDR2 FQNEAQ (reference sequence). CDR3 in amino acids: CASSFGGNTEAFF. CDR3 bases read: TGTGCCAGCAGCTTCGGCGGGAACACTGAA.

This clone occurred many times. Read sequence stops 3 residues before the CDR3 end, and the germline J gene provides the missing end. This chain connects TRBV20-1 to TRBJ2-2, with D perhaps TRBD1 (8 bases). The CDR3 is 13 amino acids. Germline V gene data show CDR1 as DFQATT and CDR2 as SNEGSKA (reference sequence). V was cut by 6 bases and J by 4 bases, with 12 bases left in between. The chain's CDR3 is CSANRGGTGELFF. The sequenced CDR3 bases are TGCAGTGCGAACAGGGGGGGCACCGGGGAG.

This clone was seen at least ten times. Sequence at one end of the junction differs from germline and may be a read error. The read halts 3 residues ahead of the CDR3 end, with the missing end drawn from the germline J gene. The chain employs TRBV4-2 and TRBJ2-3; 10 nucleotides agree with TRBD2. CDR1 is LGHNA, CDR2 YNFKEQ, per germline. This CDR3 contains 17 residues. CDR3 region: CASSQEAGGVFSDTQYF. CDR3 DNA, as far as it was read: TGCGCCAGCAGCCAAGAAGCGGGGGGGGTTTTCTCAGATACG.

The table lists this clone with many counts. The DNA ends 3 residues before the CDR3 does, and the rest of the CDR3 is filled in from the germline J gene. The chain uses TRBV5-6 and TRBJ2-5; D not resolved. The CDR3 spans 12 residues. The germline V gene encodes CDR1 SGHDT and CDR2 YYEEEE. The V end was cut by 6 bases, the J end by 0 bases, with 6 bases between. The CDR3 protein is CASTLNQETQYF. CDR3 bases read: TGTGCCAGCACGTTAAACCAAGAGACC.

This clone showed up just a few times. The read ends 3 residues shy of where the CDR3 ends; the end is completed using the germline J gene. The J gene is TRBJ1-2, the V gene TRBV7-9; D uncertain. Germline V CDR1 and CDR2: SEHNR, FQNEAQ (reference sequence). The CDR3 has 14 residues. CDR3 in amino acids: CASSPDQRADTYTF. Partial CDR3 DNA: TGTGCCAGCAGTCCAGATCAGCGGGCAGATACC. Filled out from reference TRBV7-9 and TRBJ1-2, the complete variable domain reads DTGVSQNPRHKITKRGQNVTFRCDPISEHNRLYWYRQTLGQGPEFLTYFQNEAQLEKSRLLSDRFSAERPKGSFSTLEIQRTEQGDSAMYLCASSPDQRADTYTFGSGTRLTVV.

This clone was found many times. The CDR3 bases that were read are TGCAGTGCTCGAAAGTTACCGGGACAGGAGGCCTTCTCTGGAAACACC. Its protein product is CSARKLPGQEAFSGNT. The whole CDR3 region reads CSARKLPGQEAFSGNTIYF. This chain connects TRBV20-1 to TRBJ1-3; 8 nucleotides align to TRBD1. The read gets to within 3 residues of the CDR3 end, and the germline J gene fills in the rest. The CDR3 is 19 amino acids. Trimming removed 5 bases from V and 0 bases from J; junction bases left unmatched: 18. CDR1 and CDR2 (germline): DFQATT, SNEGSKA (reference sequence).

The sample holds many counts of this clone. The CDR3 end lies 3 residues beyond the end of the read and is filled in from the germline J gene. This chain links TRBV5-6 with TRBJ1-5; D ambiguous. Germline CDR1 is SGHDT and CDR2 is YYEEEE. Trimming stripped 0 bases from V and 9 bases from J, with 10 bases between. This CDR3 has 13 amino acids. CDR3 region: CASSLGLPGPQHF. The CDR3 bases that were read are TGTGCCAGCAGCTTGGGACTCCCGGGGCCC.

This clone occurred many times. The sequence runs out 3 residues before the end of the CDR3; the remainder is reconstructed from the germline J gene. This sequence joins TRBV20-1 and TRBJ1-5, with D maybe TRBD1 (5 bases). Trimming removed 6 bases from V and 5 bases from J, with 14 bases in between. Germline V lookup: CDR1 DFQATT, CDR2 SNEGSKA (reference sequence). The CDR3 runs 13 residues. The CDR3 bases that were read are TGCAGTGCACGCCGGGACTTATATCAGCCC. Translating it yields CSARRDLYQP. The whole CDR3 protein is CSARRDLYQPQHF.

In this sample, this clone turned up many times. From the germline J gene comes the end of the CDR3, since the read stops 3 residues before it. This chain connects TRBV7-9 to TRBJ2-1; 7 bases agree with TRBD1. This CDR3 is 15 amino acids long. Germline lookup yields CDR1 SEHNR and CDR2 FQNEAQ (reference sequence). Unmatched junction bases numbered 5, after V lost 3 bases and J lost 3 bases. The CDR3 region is CASSFWDSFYNEQFF. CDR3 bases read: TGTGCCAGCAGCTTCTGGGACAGCTTCTACAATGAG.

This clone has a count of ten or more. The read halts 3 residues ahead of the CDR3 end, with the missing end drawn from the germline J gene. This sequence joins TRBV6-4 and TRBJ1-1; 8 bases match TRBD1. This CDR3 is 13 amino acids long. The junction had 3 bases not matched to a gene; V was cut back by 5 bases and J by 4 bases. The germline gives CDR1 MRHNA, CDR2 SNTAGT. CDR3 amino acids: CASSQQGGTEAFF. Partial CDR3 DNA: TGTGCCAGCAGTCAACAGGGGGGCACTGAA.

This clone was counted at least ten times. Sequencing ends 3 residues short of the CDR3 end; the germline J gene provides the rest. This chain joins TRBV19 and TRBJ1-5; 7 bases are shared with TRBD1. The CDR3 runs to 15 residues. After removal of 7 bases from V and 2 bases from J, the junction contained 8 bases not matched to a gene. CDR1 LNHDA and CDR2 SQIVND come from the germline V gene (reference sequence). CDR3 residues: CASKPDRFGNQPQHF. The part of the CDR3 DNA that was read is TGTGCCAGTAAACCGGACAGGTTCGGCAATCAGCCC.

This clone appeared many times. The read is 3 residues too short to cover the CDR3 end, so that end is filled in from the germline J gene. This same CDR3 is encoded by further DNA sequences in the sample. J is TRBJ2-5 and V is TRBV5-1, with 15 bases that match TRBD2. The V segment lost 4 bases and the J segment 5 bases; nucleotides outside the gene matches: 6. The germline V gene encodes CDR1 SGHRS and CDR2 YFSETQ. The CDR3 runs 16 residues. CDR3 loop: CASSGLAGGPGETQYF. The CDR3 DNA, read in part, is TGCGCCAGCAGCGGACTAGCGGGAGGGCCGGGGGAGACC.

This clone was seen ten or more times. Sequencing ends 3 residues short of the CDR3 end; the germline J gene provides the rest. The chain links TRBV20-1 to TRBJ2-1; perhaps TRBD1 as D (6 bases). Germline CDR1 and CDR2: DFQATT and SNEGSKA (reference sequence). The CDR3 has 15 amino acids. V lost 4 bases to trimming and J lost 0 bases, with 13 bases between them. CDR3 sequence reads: CSANGQSSSYNEQFF. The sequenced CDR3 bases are TGCAGTGCTAACGGACAGTCGAGCTCCTACAATGAG.

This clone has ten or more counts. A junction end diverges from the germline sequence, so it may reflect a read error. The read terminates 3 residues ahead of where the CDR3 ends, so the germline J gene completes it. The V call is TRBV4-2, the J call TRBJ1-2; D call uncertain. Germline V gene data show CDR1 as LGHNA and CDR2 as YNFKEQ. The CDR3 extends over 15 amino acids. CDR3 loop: CASSQDGSDVYGYTF. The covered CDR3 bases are TGCGCCAGCAGCCAAGATGGCAGTGATGTCTATGGC.

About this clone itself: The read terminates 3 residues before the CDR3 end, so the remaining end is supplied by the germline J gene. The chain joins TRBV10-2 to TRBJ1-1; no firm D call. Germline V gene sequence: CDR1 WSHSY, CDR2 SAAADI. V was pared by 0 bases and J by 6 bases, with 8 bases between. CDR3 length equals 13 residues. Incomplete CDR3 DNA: TGCGCCAGCAGTGAGTCTAGCGGCGCTGAA. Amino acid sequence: CASSESSGAE. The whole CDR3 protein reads CASSESSGAEAFF.

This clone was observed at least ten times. The chain's CDR3 is CASKQGAIAGELFF. The sequenced part of the CDR3 DNA is TGTGCCAGCAAACAGGGGGCTATCGCCGGGGAG. This chain connects TRBV19 to TRBJ2-2, with 9 nucleotides matching TRBD1. The CDR3 extends 3 residues past the end of the read, so its final part is completed from the germline J gene. CDR3 length: 14 residues. Trimming took 9 bases from V and 6 from J; bases not matched to a gene: 8. CDR1 LNHDA and CDR2 SQIVND come from the germline V gene (reference sequence).

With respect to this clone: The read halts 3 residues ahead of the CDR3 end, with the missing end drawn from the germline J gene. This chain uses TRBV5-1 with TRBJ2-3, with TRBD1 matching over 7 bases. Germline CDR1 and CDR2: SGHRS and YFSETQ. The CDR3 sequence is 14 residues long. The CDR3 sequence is CASSKGQRQETQYF. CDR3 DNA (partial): TGCGCCAGCAGCAAGGGACAGCGCCAAGAGACG.

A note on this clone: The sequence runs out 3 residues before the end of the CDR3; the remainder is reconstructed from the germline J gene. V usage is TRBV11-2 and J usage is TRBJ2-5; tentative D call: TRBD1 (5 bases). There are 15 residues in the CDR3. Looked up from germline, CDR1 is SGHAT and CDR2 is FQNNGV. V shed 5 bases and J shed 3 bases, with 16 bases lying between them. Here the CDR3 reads CASSPEAGLEETQYF. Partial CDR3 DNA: TGTGCCAGCAGCCCAGAGGCAGGGCTAGAAGAGACC. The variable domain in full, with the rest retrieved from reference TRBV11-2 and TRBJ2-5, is EAGVAQSPRYKIIEKRQSVAFWCNPISGHATLYWYQQILGQGPKLLIQFQNNGVVDDSQLPKDRFSAERLKGVDSTLKIQPAKLEDSAVYLCASSPEAGLEETQYFGPGTRLLVL.

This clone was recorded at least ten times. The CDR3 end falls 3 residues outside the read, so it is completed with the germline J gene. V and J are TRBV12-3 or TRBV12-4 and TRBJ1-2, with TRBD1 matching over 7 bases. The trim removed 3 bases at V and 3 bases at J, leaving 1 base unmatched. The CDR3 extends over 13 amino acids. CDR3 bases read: TGTGCCAGCAGTTTGGGGACAGACTATGGC. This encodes CASSLGTDYG. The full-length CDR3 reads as CASSLGTDYGYTF.

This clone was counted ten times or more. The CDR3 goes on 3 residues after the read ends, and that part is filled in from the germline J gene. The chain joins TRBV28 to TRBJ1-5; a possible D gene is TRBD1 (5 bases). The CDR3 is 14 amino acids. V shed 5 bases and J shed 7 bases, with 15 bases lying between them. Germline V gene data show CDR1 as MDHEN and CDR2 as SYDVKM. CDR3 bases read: TGTGCCAGCAGTCCGGGCGGGGGTGAACAGCCC. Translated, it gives CASSPGGGEQP. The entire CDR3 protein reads CASSPGGGEQPQHF.

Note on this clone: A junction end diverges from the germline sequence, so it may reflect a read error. Partial CDR3 DNA: TGTGCCAGCAGCGGCAGCGGGGTCTCCTACATTGAG. Residues: CASSGSGVSYIE. From start to end, the CDR3 is CASSGSGVSYIEQFF. J is TRBJ2-1 and V is TRBV6-2 or TRBV6-3; TRBD2 matches at 7 bases. The read finishes 3 residues shy of the CDR3 end, and the germline J gene is used to complete it. The CDR3 contains 15 residues. Per the germline V gene, CDR1 is MNHEY and CDR2 is SVGEGT.

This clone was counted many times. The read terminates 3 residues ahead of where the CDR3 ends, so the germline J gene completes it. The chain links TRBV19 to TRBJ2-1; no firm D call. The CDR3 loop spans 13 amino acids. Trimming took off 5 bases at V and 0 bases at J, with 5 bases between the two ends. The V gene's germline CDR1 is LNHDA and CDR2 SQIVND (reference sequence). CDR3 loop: CASSQSSYNEQFF. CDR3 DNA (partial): TGTGCCAGTAGTCAGAGCTCCTACAATGAG.

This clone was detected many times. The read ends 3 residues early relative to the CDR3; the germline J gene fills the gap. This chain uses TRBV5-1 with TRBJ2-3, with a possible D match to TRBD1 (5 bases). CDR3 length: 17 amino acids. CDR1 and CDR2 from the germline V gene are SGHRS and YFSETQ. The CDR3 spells CASSLGTHDRGKETQYF. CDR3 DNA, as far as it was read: TGCGCCAGCAGCTTGGGAACCCACGACAGAGGAAAAGAGACG.

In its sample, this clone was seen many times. The sequenced part of the CDR3 DNA is TGCAGCGTTGGACAGGGACCGAACACTGAA. Translating it yields CSVGQGPNTE. The full-length CDR3 reads as CSVGQGPNTEAFF. The rearrangement joins TRBV29-1 to TRBJ1-1; 7 nucleotides agree with TRBD1. The read comes to an end 3 residues before the CDR3 does, leaving the germline J gene to fill in the end. The CDR3 totals 13 residues. Germline V CDR1 and CDR2: SQVTM, ANQGSEA. The junction had 3 bases not matched to a gene; V was cut back by 4 bases and J by 1 base.

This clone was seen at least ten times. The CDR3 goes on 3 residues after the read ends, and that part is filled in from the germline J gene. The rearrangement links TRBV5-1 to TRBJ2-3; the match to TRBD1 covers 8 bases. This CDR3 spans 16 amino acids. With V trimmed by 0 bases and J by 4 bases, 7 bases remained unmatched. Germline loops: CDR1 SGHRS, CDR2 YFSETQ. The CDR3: CASSLVPQGAADTQYF. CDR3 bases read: TGCGCCAGCAGCTTGGTCCCCCAGGGGGCGGCAGATACG.

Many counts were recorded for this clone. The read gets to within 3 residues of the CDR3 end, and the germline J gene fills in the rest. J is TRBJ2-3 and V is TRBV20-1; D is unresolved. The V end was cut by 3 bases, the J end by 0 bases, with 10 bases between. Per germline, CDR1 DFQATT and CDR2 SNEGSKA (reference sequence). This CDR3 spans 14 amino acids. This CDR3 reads CSASPSPSTDTQYF. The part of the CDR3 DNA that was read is TGCAGTGCTAGCCCTAGTCCTAGCACAGATACG.

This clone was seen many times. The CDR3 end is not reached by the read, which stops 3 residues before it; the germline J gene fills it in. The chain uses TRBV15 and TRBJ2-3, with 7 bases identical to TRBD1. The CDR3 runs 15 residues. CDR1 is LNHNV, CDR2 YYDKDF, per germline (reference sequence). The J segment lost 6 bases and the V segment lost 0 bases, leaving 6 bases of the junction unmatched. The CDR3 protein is CATSREGTVTDTQYF. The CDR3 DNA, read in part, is TGTGCCACCAGCAGAGAAGGGACAGTGACCGATACG.

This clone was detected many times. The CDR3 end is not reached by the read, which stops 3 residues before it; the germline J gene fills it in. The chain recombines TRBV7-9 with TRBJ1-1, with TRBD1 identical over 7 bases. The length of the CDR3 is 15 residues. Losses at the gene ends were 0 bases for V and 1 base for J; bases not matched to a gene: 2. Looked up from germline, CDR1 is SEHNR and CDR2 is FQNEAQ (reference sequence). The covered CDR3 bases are TGTGCCAGCAGCTTAGCTGCAGGGGGGAACACTGAA. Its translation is CASSLAAGGNTE. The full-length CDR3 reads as CASSLAAGGNTEAFF.

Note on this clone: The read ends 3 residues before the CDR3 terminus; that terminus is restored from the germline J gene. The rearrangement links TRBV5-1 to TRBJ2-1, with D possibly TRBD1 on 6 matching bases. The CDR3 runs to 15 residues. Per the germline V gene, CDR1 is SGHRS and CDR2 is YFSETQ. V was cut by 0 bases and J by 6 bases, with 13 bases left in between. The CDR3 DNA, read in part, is TGCGCCAGCAGCTTGGTCCAGAGAGGGGGCAATGAG. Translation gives CASSLVQRGGNE. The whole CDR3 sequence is CASSLVQRGGNEQFF.

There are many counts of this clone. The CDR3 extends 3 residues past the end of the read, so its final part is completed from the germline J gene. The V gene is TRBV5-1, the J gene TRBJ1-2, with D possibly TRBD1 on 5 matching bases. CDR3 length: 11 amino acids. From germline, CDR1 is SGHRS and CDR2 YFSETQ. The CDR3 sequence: CASSLGQGYTF. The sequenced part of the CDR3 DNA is TGCGCCAGCAGCTTGGGACAGGGC. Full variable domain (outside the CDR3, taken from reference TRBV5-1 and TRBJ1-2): KAGVTQTPRYLIKTRGQQVTLSCSPISGHRSVSWYQQTPGQGLQFLFEYFSETQRNKGNFPGRFSGRQFSNSRSEMNVSTLELGDSALYLCASSLGQGYTFGSGTRLTVV.

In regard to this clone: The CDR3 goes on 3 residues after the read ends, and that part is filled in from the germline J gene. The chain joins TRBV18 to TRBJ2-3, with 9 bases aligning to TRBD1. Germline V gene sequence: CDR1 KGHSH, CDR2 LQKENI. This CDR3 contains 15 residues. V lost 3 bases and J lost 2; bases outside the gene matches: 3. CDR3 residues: CASSPGQGLTDTQYF. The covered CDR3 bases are TGTGCCAGCTCACCGGGACAGGGTCTCACAGATACG.